The 25 T cell receptor beta chains below all came from one sample that was sequenced in a study of identical twins. Each CDR3 protein gets one entry after TCRdb re-called the 5' RACE reads with MiXCR. The repertoire includes 1.5 million to 2 million distinct CDR3 sequences, under 35% of them detected once, and around 0.3% sits in the top ten. The sequenced material came from cord blood. These receptors originate from a newborn girl in good health.

This clonotype was observed a single time. A read error may account for a junction end that differs from germline. The chain carries TRBV4-1 and TRBJ2-3; no reliable D call. CDR3 length equals 13 residues. Germline CDR1 MGHRA, CDR2 YSYEKL. CDR3 in DNA: TGCGCCAGCAGTCGTTCCGTCACACATACGCAGTATTTT. Its translation: CASSRSVTHTQYF.

This clonotype has a handful of counts. The rearrangement links TRBV10-3 to TRBJ1-2; TRBD1 matches at 10 bases. V trimming: 3 bases; J trimming: 1 base; junction bases outside the gene matches: 2. Germline CDR1 and CDR2: ENHRY and SYGVKD. The CDR3 covers 15 residues. The CDR3: CAISERDRGNYGYTF. The CDR3 DNA is TGTGCCATCAGTGAACGGGACAGGGGTAACTATGGCTACACCTTC.

This clonotype has only a few counts. V usage is TRBV2 and J usage is TRBJ2-5; no clear D. The germline gives CDR1 SNHLY, CDR2 FYNNEI. The CDR3 covers 13 residues. V shed 1 base and J shed 2 bases, with 5 bases lying between them. The DNA of the CDR3 is TGTGCCAGCAGTGAAGAGTTTCAAGAGACCCAGTACTTC. This sequence encodes CASSEEFQETQYF.

The V gene is TRBV19, the J gene TRBJ2-1; a possible D gene is TRBD1 (5 bases). Between the trimmed V and J ends, which lost 5 bases and 1 base, there was a span of 15 bases. Germline V gives CDR1 LNHDA, CDR2 SQIVND (reference sequence). This CDR3 has 16 amino acids. The CDR3 is CASSFDRQISYNEQFF. The CDR3 DNA reads TGTGCCAGTAGTTTCGACAGACAGATTTCCTACAATGAGCAGTTCTTC.

This chain connects TRBV4-2 to TRBJ2-5; a possible D gene is TRBD2 (6 bases). This CDR3 spans 16 amino acids. CDR1 and CDR2 (germline): LGHNA, YNFKEQ. V lost 0 bases, J lost 4 bases, and 15 bases lay in between. The CDR3 bases are TGTGCCAGCAGCCAAGATTTAGGGACTTACCTAGAGACCCAGTACTTC. Encoded protein: CASSQDLGTYLETQYF.

The V and J genes are TRBV5-5 and TRBJ1-2; TRBD1 might be the D (5 bases). The germline gives CDR1 SGHKS, CDR2 YYEKEE (reference sequence). The CDR3 has 13 residues. Trimming cost V 1 base and J 6 bases, with 10 bases left between them. The CDR3 is CASSLMGGDGYTF. The CDR3 DNA follows: TGTGCCAGCAGCTTGATGGGGGGGGATGGCTACACCTTC.

This clonotype was seen a single time. The chain has TRBV3-1 and TRBJ2-2; D ambiguous. Trimming took off 0 bases at V and 7 bases at J, with 6 bases between the two ends. Germline V gives CDR1 LGHDT, CDR2 YNNKEL (reference sequence). The CDR3 spans 13 residues. The CDR3 protein is CASSQEPGGELFF. The CDR3 region has the DNA TGTGCCAGCAGCCAAGAACCCGGCGGGGAGCTGTTTTTT. Full variable domain (rest looked up from reference TRBV3-1 and TRBJ2-2): DTAVSQTPKYLVTQMGNDKSIKCEQNLGHDTMYWYKQDSKKFLKIMFSYNNKELIINETVPNRFSPKSPDKAHLNLHINSLELGDSAVYFCASSQEPGGELFFGEGSRLTVL.

The chain recombines TRBV5-1 with TRBJ1-1, with D tentatively TRBD1 (6 bases). V was trimmed by 6 bases and J by 4 bases, leaving 13 bases between them. Germline assignment: CDR1 SGHRS and CDR2 YFSETQ. CDR3 length: 13 residues. CDR3 in DNA: TGCGCCAGCACCTGGGGCAGGGGCACTGAAGCTTTCTTT. It translates to CASTWGRGTEAFF.

The gene calls are TRBV6-1 and TRBJ2-3, with D possibly being TRBD1 or TRBD2 (5 bases each). V dropped 0 bases and J dropped 1 base, with 8 bases sitting between them. Germline-derived CDR1 and CDR2 are MNHNS and SASEGT. The CDR3 is made up of 15 amino acids. CDR3 in DNA: TGTGCCAGCAGTGAAGCTACGGGGCGCACAGATACGCAGTATTTT. This codes for CASSEATGRTDTQYF.

This clonotype has a handful of counts. The genes are TRBV12-3 or TRBV12-4 and TRBJ1-6; D ambiguous. CDR3 length: 13 amino acids. The germline V and J ends were trimmed by 6 bases and 10 bases, with 13 bases remaining between them. Written as DNA, the CDR3 is TGTGCCAGCAGCGAGCGGGGAAAGTCACCCCTCCACTTT. It specifies CASSERGKSPLHF.

This clonotype was recorded a few times. This chain links TRBV27 with TRBJ2-3; D ambiguous. The germline V gene encodes CDR1 MNHEY and CDR2 SMNVEV (reference sequence). Trimming pared 0 bases from V and 5 bases from J, leaving 6 bases between. The CDR3 has 13 residues. The CDR3 sequence is CASSLSEKDTQYF. CDR3 bases: TGTGCCAGCAGTTTATCAGAAAAAGATACGCAGTATTTT.

This clonotype has a handful of counts. The chain employs TRBV28 and TRBJ2-3; 7 bases fit TRBD1. Trimming removed 1 base from V and 5 bases from J; junction bases left unmatched: 12. From germline, CDR1 is MDHEN and CDR2 SYDVKM. CDR3 length equals 17 residues. The CDR3 DNA sequence: TGTGCCAGCAGTTTATTTTCCAGAGGACAGGTGGGAGATACGCAGTATTTT. As protein: CASSLFSRGQVGDTQYF.

The chain joins TRBV20-1 to TRBJ2-7; 7 positions agree with TRBD2. The tail of the sequence fits TRBJ2-5 better, so the J call may be wrong. The CDR3 spans 14 residues. The germline V gene encodes CDR1 DFQATT and CDR2 SNEGSKA (reference sequence). The CDR3 sequence: CSVDLIAGVETQYF. DNA of the CDR3: TGCAGTGTAGACCTCATTGCGGGGGTGGAGACCCAGTACTTC.

This chain links TRBV28 with TRBJ2-7; the match to TRBD2 covers 9 bases. Per the germline V gene, CDR1 is MDHEN and CDR2 is SYDVKM. This CDR3 region has 13 residues. The junction had 9 bases not matched to a gene; V was cut back by 6 bases and J by 9 bases. This chain's CDR3 is CASSGLALTRQYF. The CDR3 bases are TGTGCCAGCAGCGGACTAGCGTTAACGAGGCAGTACTTC.

Only a few counts were recorded for this clonotype. The genes are TRBV12-3 or TRBV12-4 and TRBJ2-1; 8 nucleotides agree with TRBD2. Unmatched junction bases numbered 15, after V lost 5 bases and J lost 9 bases. This CDR3 contains 16 residues. The CDR3 loop is CASSPLGSGRSGEQFF. Written as DNA, the CDR3 is TGTGCCAGCAGTCCCCTTGGCAGCGGGAGATCTGGTGAGCAGTTCTTC.

This clonotype occurred a few times. The chain recombines TRBV27 with TRBJ2-5; TRBD2 matches 11 bases. The CDR3 sequence is 15 residues long. V gave up 3 bases and J gave up 5 bases; unmatched junction bases: 5. Germline values: CDR1 MNHEY, CDR2 SMNVEV (reference sequence). The DNA of the CDR3 is TGTGCCAGCAGTTTGCTAGCGGGAGGAGGGGAGACCCAGTACTTC. Translation: CASSLLAGGGETQYF.

This chain links TRBV2 with TRBJ2-4; 7 bases are shared with TRBD2. The junction had 5 bases not matched to a gene; V was cut back by 3 bases and J by 3 bases. From germline, CDR1 is SNHLY and CDR2 FYNNEI. CDR3 length equals 15 residues. The CDR3 here is CASSERGTLKNIQYF. The CDR3 bases are TGTGCCAGCAGTGAGCGGGGGACCCTCAAAAACATTCAGTACTTC.

This clonotype turned up a few times. V is TRBV5-1 and J is TRBJ2-1, with D perhaps TRBD1 (6 bases). The CDR3 has 12 amino acids. Per germline, CDR1 SGHRS and CDR2 YFSETQ. V shed 0 bases and J shed 13 bases, with 11 bases lying between them. The CDR3 DNA reads TGCGCCAGCAGCTTGGGGTCGGACAGTCAGTTCTTC. Translation: CASSLGSDSQFF.

This clonotype has just a few counts. V is TRBV12-3 or TRBV12-4 and J is TRBJ2-6; TRBD2 agrees at 7 bases. This CDR3 has 17 amino acids. J was trimmed by 0 bases and V by 1 base; bases with no gene match: 3. The CDR3 region has the DNA TGTGCCAGCAGTTTAGGGACTAGTCTCTCTGGGGCCAACGTCCTGACTTTC. Residues: CASSLGTSLSGANVLTF.

This chain links TRBV7-2 with TRBJ2-3, with TRBD2 identical over 7 bases. CDR3 size: 17 residues. CDR1 and CDR2 (germline): SGHTA, FQGNSA. Trimming at V came to 0 bases and at J to 3 bases, leaving 9 bases not matched to a gene. CDR3 coding DNA: TGTGCCAGCAGCTTAGCTAAAGGCTCTAGCGGAACAGATACGCAGTATTTT. Amino acid sequence: CASSLAKGSSGTDTQYF.

There are many counts of this clonotype. J is TRBJ1-2 and V is TRBV24-1; D gene uncertain. CDR3 length: 13 amino acids. Trimming took 0 bases from V and 3 from J, leaving 4 bases between them. Germline CDR1 reads KGHDR; CDR2 reads SFDVKD. CDR3 nucleotide sequence: TGTGCCACCAGTGATTTGCTACACTATGGCTACACCTTC. It encodes CATSDLLHYGYTF.

This rearrangement joins TRBV6-1 to TRBJ1-1; D is perhaps TRBD1 (5 bases). CDR3 length equals 13 residues. V gave up 2 bases and J gave up 8 bases, with 12 bases separating them. CDR1 is MNHNS and CDR2 is SASEGT in the germline V gene. The CDR3 reads CASSERQGLEAFF. The CDR3 nucleotides are TGTGCCAGCAGTGAACGGCAGGGCCTCGAAGCTTTCTTT.

This clonotype was found a few times. The chain recombines TRBV27 with TRBJ2-5, with D perhaps assigned TRBD1 or TRBD2 (5 bases each). The CDR3 is 14 residues long. Trimming removed 5 bases at V and 4 bases at J, with 14 bases between. The germline gives CDR1 MNHEY, CDR2 SMNVEV (reference sequence). The CDR3 here is CASSTDGDRETQYF. The DNA for the CDR3 is TGTGCCAGCAGTACTGACGGGGACCGAGAGACCCAGTACTTC.

The chain is built from TRBV5-1 and TRBJ1-4; D unresolved. The CDR3 totals 14 residues. In germline, CDR1 is SGHRS, CDR2 YFSETQ. Deletions cut 4 bases from V and 4 bases from J, with 11 bases between. The CDR3 is CASSVPGINEKLFF. The DNA for the CDR3 is TGCGCCAGCAGCGTGCCCGGAATTAATGAAAAACTGTTTTTT.

The V call is TRBV27, the J call TRBJ2-7; TRBD2 agrees at 14 bases. This CDR3 is built from 15 residues. Germline CDR1 is MNHEY and CDR2 is SMNVEV (reference sequence). V shed 6 bases, J shed 4 bases, and the junction held 5 bases outside the gene matches. The CDR3 loop reads CASRPGLAGVYEQYF. CDR3 in DNA: TGTGCCAGCAGGCCGGGACTAGCGGGGGTATACGAGCAGTACTTC.